One sample yielded the 11 T cell receptor beta chains listed below, sequenced in a study of tumor and adjacent non-tumor tissue in lung cancer. Three rounds of nested PCR, following a modified ARM-PCR protocol, produced the TCRbeta library. Using its own MiXCR run on the multiplex PCR reads, TCRdb lists one record per CDR3 protein. The table has approximately 76,000 distinct CDR3 sequences, nearly 70% seen once. No cell sorting was done before RNA was extracted from the tissue. Sequencing input: lung tumor tissue. The receptors were sampled from a woman in her sixties or seventies with non-small cell lung cancer.

This clonotype has more than one count but fewer than ten. This may be a read error, as it is one base from a much larger clone. The chain carries TRBV6-5 and TRBJ2-1, with TRBD1 matching over 8 bases. This CDR3 region has 15 residues. Germline lookup yields CDR1 MNHEY and CDR2 SVGAGI. The CDR3 DNA reads as TGTGCCAACAGTTCCCCCGGACAGGGTAGGAATGAGCAGTTCTTC. Protein sequence: CANSSPGQGRNEQFF.

The CDR3 protein is CASSPQGWGNEQFF. In nucleotides, the CDR3 is TGTGCCAGCAGCCCGCAGGGCTGGGGCAATGAGCAGTTCTTC. The V call is TRBV11-3, the J call TRBJ2-1; TRBD1 might be the D (5 bases). V was trimmed by 5 bases and J by 6 bases, leaving 14 bases between them. Looked up from germline, CDR1 is SGHNT and CDR2 is YENEEA. The CDR3 consists of 14 residues.

With regard to this clonotype: This clone may be a read error of a much larger clone one base away. The CDR3, as DNA: TGTGCCAGCAGCCACTCGACATGGAGCTCCTACGAGCAGCACTTC. Translated: CASSHSTWSSYEQHF. The chain links TRBV14 to TRBJ2-7; D not resolved. Per germline, CDR1 SGHDN and CDR2 FVKESK. The CDR3 spans 15 residues.

This clonotype was observed many times. The V gene is TRBV29-1, the J gene TRBJ2-2; tentatively, D is TRBD1 (6 bases). The germline V gene encodes CDR1 SQVTM and CDR2 ANQGSEA. The CDR3 sequence is 15 residues long. Trimming stripped 5 bases from V and 3 bases from J, with 16 bases between. The CDR3 DNA follows: TGCAGCGTTCCACAGGGTGCCGGGGACACCGGGGAGCTGTTTTTT. Protein: CSVPQGAGDTGELFF.

Remarks on this clonotype: The junction and the germline gene differ at one end; a read error may be behind it. V usage is TRBV12-3 or TRBV12-4 and J usage is TRBJ1-3; D gene ambiguous. The CDR3 consists of 15 residues. For the CDR3, the DNA is TGTGCCAGCAGTTTGGCAGAGCGATCTGGGAACACCATATGTTTT. Translation: CASSLAERSGNTICF.

Regarding this clonotype: A read error may be the cause here, since a much bigger clone is one base away. The CDR3 here is CASSERHDNEQFF. The CDR3 nucleotides are TGTGCCAGCAGTGAAAGGCATGACAATGAGCAGTTCTTC. The chain has TRBV25-1 and TRBJ2-1; D unresolved. Germline V gene lookup returns CDR1 MGHDK and CDR2 SYGVNS. The ends were cut back, 2 bases at V and 5 bases at J, with 7 bases in the middle. The CDR3 covers 13 residues.

J is TRBJ2-5 and V is TRBV10-2; 10 bases map to TRBD2. Germline-derived CDR1 and CDR2 are WSHSY and SAAADI. The length of the CDR3 is 18 residues. Losses at the gene ends were 3 bases for V and 4 bases for J; bases not matched to a gene: 14. CDR3 DNA: TGCGCCAGCAGTGACTTTTGGGGAGCGGGAGGGGCAGGAGAGACCCAGTACTTC. Translation: CASSDFWGAGGAGETQYF.

Remarks on this clonotype: Its ends do not fully match the called genes, so a read error is possible. The V gene is TRBV12-3 or TRBV12-4, the J gene TRBJ2-3; no firm D call. The CDR3 length is 14 residues. The CDR3 DNA reads TGTGGCAGCATCGATAACCATTCGGTGGATACGCAGTATTTT. It translates to CGSIDNHSVDTQYF.

Remarks on this clonotype: One end of the junction does not line up with germline, which may come from a read error. The genes are TRBV11-1 and TRBJ2-1; maybe TRBD2 (6 bases). Germline assignment: CDR1 SGHAT and CDR2 FQDESV (reference sequence). This CDR3 is 16 amino acids long. The CDR3 DNA follows: TGTGCCAGCAGCTTTATGGGGACGGGAGCGGATAATGAACGGCTCTTC. Protein sequence: CASSFMGTGADNERLF.

About this clonotype itself: The junction and the germline gene differ at one end; a read error may be behind it. The chain recombines TRBV20-1 with TRBJ2-5; TRBD1 matches 12 bases. Germline V lookup: CDR1 DFQATT, CDR2 SNEGSKA (reference sequence). The CDR3 is 15 amino acids. The CDR3 nucleotides are TGCGGTGCTACCGGGACAGGGGGCCTTCGGGAGACCCAGTACTTC. This codes for CGATGTGGLRETQYF.

Regarding this clonotype: A read error is possible here, since a much larger clone lies one base away. This sequence joins TRBV28 and TRBJ1-2; D is unresolved. The CDR3 loop spans 14 amino acids. CDR1 MDHEN and CDR2 SYDVKM come from the germline V gene. The DNA of the CDR3 is TGTACCAGCAGTTTCGAGGGCGTTGGCTATGGCTACACCTTC. Translated: CTSSFEGVGYGYTF.